The source of this T cell receptor beta chain is a study of OX40 agonist ivuxolimab in advanced cancers. Turning to the study itself: With ivuxolimab, an agonistic anti-OX40 (CD134) antibody, patients were treated. Broader study findings: Low clonal expansion, among the lowest seen, marked partial responders at 0.1-3.0 mg/kg. Blood T cells, both CD4+ and CD8+, expanded clonally by week 6 at 0.1 to 3.0 mg/kg.

With regard to this clone: Its antigen remains unidentified.

Generated by immunoSEQ multiplex PCR, the TCRdb table keeps only in-frame clones and is missing some. The sample has 58,000 or so clones; more than 80% are singletons. Patients were ruled out by autoimmune disease history or systemic immunosuppression. The specimen comprised CD4+ or CD8+ T cells sorted from blood, sampled in a trial of the OX40 agonist ivuxolimab. The source of this sequence is an adult with an advanced solid tumor such as melanoma, head and neck, liver or kidney cancer.

Written as DNA, the CDR3 is TGTGCCTGGAACCGGGATGCTAATTCACCCCTCCACTTT. It specifies CAWNRDANSPLHF. The chain links TRBV30 to TRBJ1-6; D remains unclear. Germline V gene sequence: CDR1 GTSNPN, CDR2 SVGIG (reference sequence). Between the trimmed V and J ends, which lost 4 bases and 6 bases, there was a span of 10 bases. The CDR3 has 13 amino acids.